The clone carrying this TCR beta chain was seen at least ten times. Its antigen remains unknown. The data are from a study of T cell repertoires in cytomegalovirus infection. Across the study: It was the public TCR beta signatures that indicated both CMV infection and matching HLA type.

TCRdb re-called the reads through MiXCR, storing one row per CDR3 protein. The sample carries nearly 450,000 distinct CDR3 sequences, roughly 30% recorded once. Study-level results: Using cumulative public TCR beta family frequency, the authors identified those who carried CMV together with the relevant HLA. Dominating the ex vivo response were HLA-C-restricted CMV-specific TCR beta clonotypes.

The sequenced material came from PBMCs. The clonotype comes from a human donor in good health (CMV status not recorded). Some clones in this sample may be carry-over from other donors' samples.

CDR3 DNA sequence: TGTGCCAGCAGCAAAGGGACAGGGAGATCGACTGAAGCTTTCTTT. This encodes CASSKGTGRSTEAFF. The V gene is TRBV7-2, the J gene TRBJ1-1; TRBD1 aligns across 9 bases. In germline, CDR1 is SGHTA, CDR2 FQGNSA. V shed 5 bases, J shed 5 bases, and the junction held 9 bases outside the gene matches. The CDR3 sequence is 15 residues long.